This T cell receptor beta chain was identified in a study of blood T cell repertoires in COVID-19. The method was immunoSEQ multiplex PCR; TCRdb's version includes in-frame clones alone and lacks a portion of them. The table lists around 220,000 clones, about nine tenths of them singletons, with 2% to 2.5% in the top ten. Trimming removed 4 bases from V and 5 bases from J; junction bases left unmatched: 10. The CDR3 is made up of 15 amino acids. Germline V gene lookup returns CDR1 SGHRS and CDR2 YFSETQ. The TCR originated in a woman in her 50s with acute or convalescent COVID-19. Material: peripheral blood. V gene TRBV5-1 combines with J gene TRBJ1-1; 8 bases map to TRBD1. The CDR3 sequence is CASSTRQGLFTEAFF. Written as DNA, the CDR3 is TGCGCCAGCAGCACGAGACAGGGGTTGTTTACTGAAGCTTTCTTT.